The 18 T cell receptor beta chains below all came from one sample that was sequenced in a study of identical twins. TCRdb ran MiXCR on the 5' RACE reads and lists one entry per CDR3 protein. This table holds 1.5 million to 2 million distinct CDR3 sequences, about 31% found once. The sequencing sample was made of cord blood. The receptor source for this set is a newborn girl in good health.

The rearrangement joins TRBV24-1 to TRBJ1-1, with D unresolved. Trimming left V 4 bases short and J 10 bases short, with 18 bases between. Germline V gene sequence: CDR1 KGHDR, CDR2 SFDVKD. The length of the CDR3 is 14 residues. In DNA, the CDR3 is TGTGCCACCAGTGAGCCGCCCGGGGTGAAGGGAGCTTTCTTT. Amino acids: CATSEPPGVKGAFF.

Comment on this clonotype: The CDR3 does not close with the conserved phenylalanine or tryptophan, likely indicating a read error. V and J are TRBV5-4 and TRBJ2-7; D perhaps matches TRBD2 (5 bases). With 0 bases removed from V and 3 bases from J, the gap between germline ends came to 7 bases. The CDR3 runs to 13 residues. The V gene's germline CDR1 is SGHNT and CDR2 YYREEE (reference sequence). The chain's CDR3 is CASSLAGIYEQYL. Written as DNA, the CDR3 is TGTGCCAGCAGCTTGGCGGGGATCTACGAGCAGTACTTA.

V is TRBV29-1 and J is TRBJ2-7, with 7 bases lining up with TRBD2. The CDR3 has 13 amino acids. The J segment lost 0 bases and the V segment lost 4 bases, leaving 3 bases of the junction unmatched. Germline V gives CDR1 SQVTM, CDR2 ANQGSEA. Here the CDR3 reads CSVVRGSSYEQYF. The CDR3 DNA follows: TGCAGCGTTGTTCGCGGGAGCTCCTACGAGCAGTACTTC.

This clonotype was recorded a few times. The chain couples TRBV20-1 to TRBJ2-5; TRBD2 might be the D (6 bases). V was pared by 1 base and J by 5 bases, with 17 bases between. CDR1 and CDR2 from the germline V gene are DFQATT and SNEGSKA (reference sequence). This CDR3 contains 15 residues. The CDR3 is CSARAPRGCLETQYF. The CDR3, as DNA: TGCAGTGCTAGAGCTCCCCGGGGGTGCTTGGAGACCCAGTACTTC.

This rearrangement joins TRBV2 to TRBJ2-3; D unresolved. Germline CDR1 SNHLY, CDR2 FYNNEI. This CDR3 is 16 amino acids long. Trimming stripped 5 bases from V and 4 bases from J, with 19 bases between. The CDR3 DNA reads TGTGCCAGCAGTTGGGATAGATTGGATAGGTCAGATACGCAGTATTTT. Translating it yields CASSWDRLDRSDTQYF.

The V and J genes are TRBV27 and TRBJ2-2; tentatively, D is TRBD1 (6 bases). Trimming took 8 bases from V and 3 from J, leaving 10 bases between them. From germline, CDR1 is MNHEY and CDR2 SMNVEV (reference sequence). This CDR3 has 13 residues. CDR3 nucleotide sequence: TGTGCCAGCCACTACAGGGACACCGGGGAGCTGTTTTTT. Its protein is CASHYRDTGELFF.

This clonotype showed up just a few times. The chain joins TRBV20-1 to TRBJ2-1; 7 bases map to TRBD2. The CDR3 runs to 16 residues. Germline V gene lookup returns CDR1 DFQATT and CDR2 SNEGSKA (reference sequence). Germline trimming cut 1 base from V and 4 bases from J; bases unmatched to any gene: 10. CDR3 coding DNA: TGCAGTGCTAGAGCCGGGTTTAGCGGGTCATACAATGAGCAGTTCTTC. This encodes CSARAGFSGSYNEQFF.

This clonotype occurred a few times. The chain links TRBV29-1 to TRBJ2-7; D call uncertain. Germline values: CDR1 SQVTM, CDR2 ANQGSEA. V was trimmed by 6 bases and J by 3 bases, leaving 12 bases between them. This CDR3 has 12 residues. CDR3: CSVLGSGYEQYF. The CDR3 DNA reads as TGCAGCGTCCTTGGATCAGGCTACGAGCAGTACTTC.

This chain links TRBV15 with TRBJ1-2, with 9 bases identical to TRBD1. Per germline, CDR1 LNHNV and CDR2 YYDKDF (reference sequence). This CDR3 has 15 residues. V lost 3 bases and J lost 6; bases outside the gene matches: 8. CDR3 in amino acids: CATSSEEQGADGYTF. The CDR3 region has the DNA TGTGCCACCAGCAGTGAGGAACAGGGGGCGGATGGCTACACCTTC. Full variable domain (remainder filled in from reference TRBV15 and TRBJ1-2): DAMVIQNPRYQVTQFGKPVTLSCSQTLNHNVMYWYQQKSSQAPKLLFHYYDKDFNNEADTPDNFQSRRPNTSFCFLDIRSPGLGDTAMYLCATSSEEQGADGYTFGSGTRLTVV.

This clonotype was picked up a small number of times. Its ends do not fully match the called genes, so a read error is possible. This rearrangement joins TRBV5-1 to TRBJ1-6; tentatively, D is TRBD1 (6 bases). The CDR3 spans 14 residues. In germline, CDR1 is SGHRS, CDR2 YFSETQ. Here the CDR3 reads CASSLYRDNSPLHF. Written as DNA, the CDR3 is TGTGCCAGCAGTTTATACAGGGACAATTCACCCCTCCACTTT.

This chain uses TRBV5-1 with TRBJ2-1, with TRBD2 matching over 8 bases. The V and J ends lost 4 bases and 4 bases, in that order; junction bases with no gene match: 7. The V gene's germline CDR1 is SGHRS and CDR2 YFSETQ. The CDR3 covers 15 residues. This chain's CDR3 is CASSGTGGGYNEQFF. In DNA form, the CDR3 reads TGCGCCAGCAGCGGTACCGGGGGGGGATACAATGAGCAGTTCTTC.

The table lists this clonotype with a count of one. The gene calls are TRBV2 and TRBJ1-5; D is perhaps TRBD1 (6 bases). Deletions cut 5 bases from V and 6 bases from J, with 17 bases between. This CDR3 is 15 amino acids long. Germline CDR1 is SNHLY and CDR2 is FYNNEI. CDR3 region: CASSLDGGRGQPQHF. The CDR3 coding sequence is TGTGCCAGCAGTCTCGACGGGGGCCGGGGTCAGCCCCAGCATTTT.

The CDR3 spells CASSFHLQGAYSGNTIYF. DNA of the CDR3: TGTGCCAGCAGTTTTCACCTCCAGGGGGCCTACTCTGGAAACACCATATATTTT. V and J are TRBV12-3 or TRBV12-4 and TRBJ1-3; TRBD1 matches 8 bases. Trimming at V came to 3 bases and at J to 0 bases, leaving 10 bases not matched to a gene. The CDR3 is made up of 18 amino acids.

This clonotype was detected a few times. The chain has TRBV10-2 and TRBJ2-7, with a weak D call TRBD1 (5 bases). Germline loops: CDR1 WSHSY, CDR2 SAAADI. With 7 bases removed from V and 4 bases from J, the gap between germline ends came to 14 bases. The CDR3 spans 13 residues. CDR3 region: CASMGPLHYEQYF. The CDR3 DNA follows: TGCGCCAGCATGGGGCCCCTCCATTACGAGCAGTACTTC.

This chain connects TRBV10-3 to TRBJ2-1; 8 bases match TRBD2. Germline V CDR1 and CDR2: ENHRY, SYGVKD. This CDR3 contains 15 residues. V was clipped by 3 bases and J by 0 bases; unmatched bases: 1. The CDR3 spells CAISDTSGSYNEQFF. CDR3 nucleotide sequence: TGTGCCATCAGTGACACTAGCGGCTCCTACAATGAGCAGTTCTTC.

This clonotype was observed a handful of times. V and J are TRBV2 and TRBJ2-3, with 13 bases matching TRBD2. Germline V gives CDR1 SNHLY, CDR2 FYNNEI. The CDR3 has 15 amino acids. J lost 5 bases, V lost 6 bases, and 5 bases had no gene match. The CDR3 nucleotides are TGTGCCAGCAGGGCCGGGACTAGCGGGGAAGATACGCAGTATTTT. Its translation is CASRAGTSGEDTQYF.

The V and J genes are TRBV20-1 and TRBJ1-6; D remains ambiguous. Trimming took off 3 bases at V and 7 bases at J, with 13 bases between the two ends. The CDR3 is 14 amino acids. Germline assignment: CDR1 DFQATT and CDR2 SNEGSKA (reference sequence). This chain's CDR3 is CSASGAGLNSPLHF. The CDR3 coding sequence is TGCAGTGCTAGTGGTGCAGGACTCAATTCACCCCTCCACTTT.

The gene calls are TRBV29-1 and TRBJ1-4; possible D gene TRBD1, 6 bases. Germline CDR1 and CDR2: SQVTM and ANQGSEA. CDR3 length: 13 residues. Trimming stripped 7 bases from V and 8 bases from J, with 17 bases between. As DNA, the CDR3 is TGCAGCGGACCACAGGGATTAGGGGAAAAACTGTTTTTT. Amino acid sequence: CSGPQGLGEKLFF.